This TCR beta chain was recorded in a study of control samples from healthy donors and cancer patients. CDR1 and CDR2 from the germline V gene are LGHNA and YNFKEQ. Trimming cost V 0 bases and J 15 bases, with 15 bases left between them. This CDR3 region has 13 residues. TCRdb's copy holds only in-frame clones and misses some; the assay was immunoSEQ multiplex PCR. The sample has tens of thousands of clones; approximately 85% are singletons. The V and J genes are TRBV4-2 and TRBJ2-1; a possible D gene is TRBD2 (5 bases). Specimen: blood. The sequence came from a man between 40 and 49 years old in good health. The CDR3 loop reads CASSQDLGGPGFF. The CDR3, as DNA: TGTGCCAGCAGCCAAGATCTTGGAGGCCCAGGGTTCTTC.